The clone carrying this T cell receptor beta chain has just one count. No antigen is known for it. These data originate in a study of cytomegalovirus exposure and HLA in healthy donors. The CDR3 is 14 amino acids. The germline V gene encodes CDR1 SGHRS and CDR2 YFSETQ. The V and J ends lost 4 bases and 1 base respectively, with 10 bases between them. This PCR relied on a set of 60 Vbeta primers and 13 Jbeta primers. The method was immunoSEQ multiplex PCR; TCRdb's version includes in-frame clones alone and lacks a portion of them. The sample holds approximately 160,000 clones, just under 80% seen once. General study points: Common viral pathogens (according to a later analysis) appeared linked to several of the most significant clusters. Follow-up analysis found HLA locus-dependent TCR association rates, highest for DRB1 and lowest for HLA-C. Excluded were some V segments that proved indistinguishable, including TRBV6-2 and TRBV6-3. The investigators catalogued some 160 TCR beta chains as cytomegalovirus-associated.

This chain connects TRBV5-1 to TRBJ2-3, with D possibly matching TRBD2 (6 bases). The sample comprised PBMCs. The TCR comes from a woman aged 50 to 60 in good health and CMV-seropositive. The CDR3 spells CASSPERGTDTQYF. The CDR3, as DNA: TGCGCCAGCAGCCCCGAGCGGGGCACAGATACGCAGTATTTT.